This record looks at one TCR beta chain sequence and its context. V was clipped by 2 bases and J by 1 base, with 9 bases between them. The CDR3 has 15 residues. Germline values: CDR1 MNHEY, CDR2 SMNVEV (reference sequence). Assay used: immunoSEQ multiplex PCR; TCRdb lists only in-frame clones, some missing. This table holds about 280,000 clones, around 88% found once. This sample is part of a study of blood T cell repertoires in COVID-19. Assignments of participants to cohorts depended upon their own reported clinical history. The origin of this receptor is a woman between 35 and 50 years old who had recovered from COVID-19. Source material: PBMCs or T cells enriched from blood (not recorded which). This rearrangement joins TRBV27 to TRBJ1-5; TRBD1 might be the D (5 bases). CDR3 coding DNA: TGTGCCAGCAGTTTAACAGGACCCAGCAATCAGCCCCAGCATTTT. It encodes CASSLTGPSNQPQHF.